This T cell receptor beta chain comes out of a study of T cells after yellow fever vaccination (dated by TCRdb to the late 2010s). About the investigation overall: The SMART-Seq v4 Ultra Low Input RNA kit was used to prepare libraries from fractions with low cell numbers. To follow T-cell clones before and after both primary and booster YFV17D yellow fever vaccination, bulk TCR alpha and beta repertoires underwent longitudinal sequencing. The cohort comprised two healthy male donors, one aged 18 to 29 and one aged 30 to 40 years. Blood was drawn at multiple timepoints before and after primary and secondary immunization, with bulk PBMC replicates and cell subsets isolated. Study-wide findings and limitations: Because only two donors were included in the study, the extent to which the findings can be generalized is limited. Because abundant contaminating clonotypes from the bulk population could be contained in FACS-sorted repertoires, computational filtering was required. Most clones expanded after primary vaccination were re-detected after the booster (around 96% of CD4 and 88% of CD8), suggesting broad memory maintenance. The secondary T-cell response was found to be weaker but faster than the primary response, with a peak reached on day 5 rather than on day 15. A small fraction of clonotypes showed up in both the CD4 and CD8 compartments, probably as a result of convergent recombination.

The treatment or condition label for this specimen denotes: live attenuated yellow fever vaccine strain. At each blood-draw timepoint, two biological replicates of bulk PBMCs were collected. PBMCs were isolated from peripheral blood using a standard Ficoll-Paque protocol. TriZol was used to extract RNA from bulk PBMCs, CD4 and CD8 fractions, and dextramer-positive and dextramer-negative fractions. This clonotype appeared a few times. It lacks a known antigen. Within one base of it there is no much larger clone, and no base qualities were kept. CDR1 SEHNR and CDR2 FQNEAQ are derived from the germline V gene (reference sequence). The CDR3 holds 15 amino acids from the cysteine to the phenylalanine. Just the 45-base CDR3 DNA is kept, in frame starting at base 1. Trimming removed 2 bases from V and 3 bases from J; the gene matches leave 4 bases unexplained. Synthesis of TCR cDNA relied on 5'RACE template switching, a step that introduced a universal primer site along with unique molecular identifiers. Priming for cDNA synthesis came from both the TCR alpha and TCR beta constant segments. Library amplification involved two PCR steps, and the second step added sample barcodes and sequencing adapters. Sequencing of libraries was performed on Illumina HiSeq 2500 (2x100 bp) or NovaSeq (2x150 bp). On the authors' methods: Demultiplexing of reads and collapsing into UMI consensus sequences were performed with MIGEC, and V(D)J alignment was carried out with MiXCR. Clonotypes responding to the vaccine were identified with edgeR on replicate PBMC samples, with the criteria of FDR below 0.01 and a log2 fold change above 5 up to day 15. Bulk clonotypes were assigned CD4 or CD8 identity according to which sequenced CD4 or CD8 repertoire held them at higher abundance. TCRdb trimmed public reads at Q25 via fastp, called clones via MiXCR and kept in-frame beta chains. Under each unique CDR3 protein, matching rows form one entry showing the most common genes and DNA. The V and J calls, along with clone size, are taken from TCRdb and not from the paper's own processing. For this sample the table gives almost 600,000 distinct CDR3 sequences, of which less than 15% were detected only once. About 14% of the sample is held by the ten biggest clonotypes.

This TCR came from a man between 25 and 39 years old who received the YFV17D yellow fever vaccine. Specimen: PBMCs, collected on the day of the yellow fever booster vaccination. The rearranged segments are TRBV7-9 and TRBJ2-7; 10 central bases correspond to TRBD2. The DNA sequence is TGTGCCAGCAGCTTAATAGCGGGAGGAAACTACGAGCAGTACTTC. Its protein product is CASSLIAGGNYEQYF.